This T cell receptor (beta chain) derives from a study of tumor-infiltrating lymphocytes in primary liver carcinoma (TCRdb year 2017). Describing the broader study: Of the five patients, three men and two women aged 30 to 69 years, four had hepatocellular carcinoma and one had combined HCC and intrahepatic cholangiocarcinoma. The tumors of the five patients were staged as T1-T3 N0M0, with maximum diameters ranging from about 4 to 10 cm. Samples yielded roughly 3.65 to 7.13 million productive TCRbeta reads; read depth did not differ significantly between tissue types. For each liver tumor, the study sampled five regions along with adjacent normal tissue and blood, and applied TCRbeta repertoire sequencing, expression microarrays and whole-exome sequencing. A total of approximately 35 specimens from 5 patients, comprising approximately 25 tumor regions, 5 adjacent noncancerous liver tissues and 5 peripheral blood samples, were covered by TCRbeta repertoire sequencing. The roughly 27 tumor region samples were profiled with Agilent mRNA microarrays so that TCRbeta repertoire diversity could be related to the local molecular phenotype. High reproducibility was observed for the technical replicate repertoires, with mean shared-clone rates approximately 0.92 and correlation coefficients above 0.95.

The CDR3 starts with the cysteine, ends with the phenylalanine, and has 15 residues. CDR3 DNA only is kept here, 45 bases in frame from base 1. CDR1 and CDR2 were assigned from the germline V gene as MDHEN and SYDVKM. Total RNA and DNA were co-extracted without cell sorting from 20-30 mg of bulk tissue using the AllPrep DNA/RNA mini kit. Between November 2015 and early 2016, roughly five patients in China with histopathologically diagnosed primary liver carcinoma had surgical resection. Patients had chronic HBV infection and were treatment-naive at sampling. Each tumor was sampled at five spatially separated regions: the tumor centre plus the superior, inferior, left-lateral and right-lateral poles. Histology showed that every tumor sample contained more than 80% viable tumor cells. Pieces of fresh tumor and adjacent tissue were cut in half, with one half kept in RNAlater at -80 degrees C and the other half sent for histology.

General study outcomes and caveats: Consistent with antigen-driven expansion, pairs of tumor regions showed higher repertoire overlap (mean around 36%) than either tumor-adjacent pairs (around 17%) or tumor-blood pairs (approximately 15%). Since the samples were bulk and unsorted, there was no way to compare CD4+ and CD8+ T cell repertoires. The top 250 clones accounted for a significantly greater share of the repertoire in tumors than in blood (p = 0.039). The study included only a handful of patients, and the authors note findings should be validated in a larger study. Only about 7-24% of top clones were found in all five regions of a tumor, suggesting spatial heterogeneity of tumor-infiltrating T cells. Because only the TCR beta chain was sequenced and unpaired alpha chains were not captured, true repertoire diversity is likely underestimated.

A constant-region primer and ProtoScript II reverse transcriptase were used to reverse-transcribe TCRbeta-specific cDNA from 500 ng total RNA. Three nested multiplex PCR rounds, following a slightly modified ARM-PCR procedure, were used to build the TCRbeta libraries. Multiplex TRBV1-TRBV30 forward primers and a Cbeta reverse primer were used in the first two PCR rounds, each of which was run for around 10 cycles. Sample barcodes and Illumina adapters were added in a final 25-cycle PCR using Deep VentR polymerase. Before sequencing, amplicons of 200-500 bp were purified from gel using a QIAquick gel extraction kit. An Illumina HiSeq 2500 was used to sequence the TCRbeta amplicons, generating 250-bp paired-end reads. As for the original processing: Reads were quality-trimmed with Trimmomatic v0.33, and paired reads were merged with FLASH v1.2.11 to recover full CDR3 sequences. MiGEC v1.2.1b assigned V, D and J germline segments to the rearranged TCRbeta sequences. Clonotype statistics and Shannon-Wiener diversity indices were computed with VDJtools v1.0.0. Except for diversity analysis, only each sample's 250 most abundant clonotypes were used in subsequent analyses to reduce sampling bias. The public reads were run again by TCRdb, first through fastp at Q25 and then through MiXCR, and only productive beta chains were kept. When rows share a CDR3 protein, they turn into one entry using the most common DNA and genes. TCRdb's processing, not the study's, gives the V and J calls here. Present in this sample are fewer than 150,000 distinct CDR3 sequences, around 60% of which were seen just once. Together, the top ten hold around 9.3% of the sample.

Concerning this clonotype: Its cognate antigen has yet to be identified. No clone much larger than this one lies a single base away; base qualities are absent.

Sequencing input: liver tumor tissue from sampling region 1. The cell subset or site label, read with the paper, signifies: tumor region T1, superior pole. The chain joins TRBV28 to TRBJ2-7, with 10 bases matching TRBD1. The source of this sequence is a woman aged 55-70 years with primary liver carcinoma and hepatitis B virus infection. CDR3 reads: CATTGQGPDPYEQYF. The bases are TGTGCTACAACGGGACAGGGGCCCGACCCCTACGAGCAGTACTTC.